Each of the 11 T cell receptor beta chains below was sequenced from the same sample in a study of cytomegalovirus exposure and HLA in healthy donors. Use of 60 Vbeta and 13 Jbeta primers characterized the PCR. TCRdb keeps only in-frame clones here, not all; method: immunoSEQ multiplex PCR. The top ten clones hold about 6% of a sample with over 75,000 clones, almost 80% of them seen once. The sequencing input was PBMCs. The receptors were sampled from a female donor in good health and CMV-seronegative.

The chain joins TRBV7-2 to TRBJ1-6; D may be TRBD1 (5 bases). Germline values: CDR1 SGHTA, CDR2 FQGNSA. The V gene lost 1 base and the J gene lost 9 bases, with 13 bases spanning the gap. This CDR3 is built from 15 residues. The CDR3 DNA follows: TGTGCCAGCAGCTTAGAGCAGGGTTTAGGTTCACCCCTCCACTTT. Translation: CASSLEQGLGSPLHF.

This chain joins TRBV27 and TRBJ1-5; D unresolved. With 4 bases removed from V and 1 base from J, the gap between germline ends came to 8 bases. Germline V CDR1 and CDR2: MNHEY, SMNVEV (reference sequence). CDR3 size: 14 residues. The CDR3 DNA reads as TGTGCCAGCAGTTCTGACTGGAGCAATCAGCCCCAGCATTTT. Its translation is CASSSDWSNQPQHF.

J is TRBJ2-7 and V is TRBV7-2, with TRBD1 matching over 10 bases. The CDR3 consists of 14 residues. Per the germline V gene, CDR1 is SGHTA and CDR2 is FQGNSA. V dropped 5 bases and J dropped 4; count of bases not matched to a gene: 5. This CDR3 reads CASSARQGAYEQYF. The CDR3, as DNA: TGTGCCAGCAGCGCAAGACAGGGGGCTTACGAGCAGTACTTC.

CDR3 bases: TGTGCCAGCAGCAGACAGGGAGGCCCCTATGGCTACACCTTC. This translates into CASSRQGGPYGYTF. The chain combines TRBV6-5 with TRBJ1-2; 7 nucleotides line up with TRBD1. The germline V gene has CDR1 MNHEY and CDR2 SVGAGI. V was pared by 6 bases and J by 4 bases, with 8 bases of the junction left unmatched. The CDR3 sequence is 14 residues long.

J is TRBJ1-5 and V is TRBV2; TRBD1 agrees at 9 bases. V gave up 4 bases and J gave up 4 bases; unmatched junction bases: 5. Germline CDR1 reads SNHLY; CDR2 reads FYNNEI. This CDR3 is 15 amino acids long. The CDR3 loop reads CASSVWDRENQPQHF. The CDR3 DNA sequence: TGTGCCAGCAGTGTATGGGACAGGGAGAATCAGCCCCAGCATTTT.

The J gene is TRBJ2-3, the V gene TRBV28, with 7 bases fitting TRBD1. J was trimmed by 1 base and V by 6 bases; bases with no gene match: 7. Looked up from germline, CDR1 is MDHEN and CDR2 is SYDVKM. This CDR3 contains 15 residues. CDR3 amino acids: CASSLTGFGTDTQYF. The CDR3 bases are TGTGCCAGCAGCTTGACAGGGTTCGGCACAGATACGCAGTATTTT.

The gene calls are TRBV6-1 and TRBJ2-7; D may be TRBD2 (5 bases). The CDR3 has 15 amino acids. Looked up from germline, CDR1 is MNHNS and CDR2 is SASEGT. V lost 1 base, J lost 1 base, and 11 bases lay in between. CDR3: CASSEGRSGSYEQYF. For the CDR3, the DNA is TGTGCCAGCAGTGAAGGGAGATCGGGGTCCTACGAGCAGTACTTC.

V is TRBV19 and J is TRBJ2-1; D may be TRBD2 (5 bases). The germline CDR1 and CDR2 sequences are LNHDA and SQIVND (reference sequence). V was shortened by 4 bases and J by 8 bases, with 9 bases between the two germline ends. This CDR3 has 12 residues. The CDR3 loop reads CASSTPGDEQFF. The CDR3 DNA reads as TGTGCCAGTAGTACACCCGGGGATGAGCAGTTCTTC.

The chain is built from TRBV27 and TRBJ1-5; 7 bases are a match to TRBD1. Trimming took 6 bases from V and 5 from J; bases not matched to a gene: 7. The CDR3 is 14 residues long. Germline CDR1 and CDR2: MNHEY and SMNVEV (reference sequence). The CDR3 sequence is CASSQGGWDQPQHF. Written as DNA, the CDR3 is TGTGCCAGCAGCCAGGGGGGTTGGGATCAGCCCCAGCATTTT.

The V gene is TRBV7-8, the J gene TRBJ2-5; 9 bases match TRBD2. The germline CDR1 and CDR2 sequences are SGHVS and FQNEAQ. J gave up 9 bases and V 5 bases, and 16 bases lay outside the gene matches. The CDR3 extends over 16 amino acids. DNA of the CDR3: TGTGCCAGCAGCCCCGCCGGTGCGGGAGGGTACCGGGCCCAGTACTTC. Amino acid sequence: CASSPAGAGGYRAQYF.

This clone was seen only a few times. The chain recombines TRBV18 with TRBJ1-1, with D perhaps TRBD1 (5 bases). Germline loops: CDR1 KGHSH, CDR2 LQKENI. The CDR3 has 14 residues. V lost 3 bases and J 5 bases, leaving 13 bases between the germline ends. CDR3 in DNA: TGTGCCAGCTCACCTCAGGGTGGTCAAACTGAAGCTTTCTTT. This encodes CASSPQGGQTEAFF.